The clone carrying this T cell receptor beta chain appeared a few times. Its antigen is unidentified. The entry originates in a study of T-cell memory formation after mild COVID-19. Study summary: For the most part, TCR clusters were specific to one donor. Findings and limits, study-wide: Clones contracting across day 15 to 85 had a balanced CD4/CD8 profile; later expanding clones leaned CD4+. That cross-reactive memory joined was suggested by some responding clones appearing in pre-infection memory. Contracting CD4+ clones were located mainly in CM and EM, and CD8+ clones in EMRA.

The CDR3 totals 14 residues. TCRdb re-called the 5' RACE reads with MiXCR, one entry per CDR3 protein. Of 150,000 to 200,000 distinct CDR3 sequences listed, 15% to 20% are singletons. The V call is TRBV21-1, the J call TRBJ2-1; the table gives TRBD2 as D, unverified against the DNA. TRBV21-1 is flagged as a pseudogene. The sample was PBMCs or a T cell subset sorted from them (not recorded which). The origin of this receptor is an adult woman who had mild COVID-19 (a few samples of this study predate the infection). Cell type and time point are not known. DNA for the CDR3: TGTGCCAGCTCCGGAGGCAGGGAGGTTGGTGAGCAGTTCTTC. Translating it yields CASSGGREVGEQFF.